The 30 T cell receptor beta chains below come from one sample, sequenced in a study of T-cell memory formation after mild COVID-19. TCRdb called the 5' RACE reads again in MiXCR, with one record for every CDR3 protein. In the table there are 55,000 to 80,000 distinct CDR3 sequences, 9% to 9.5% of which are singletons. The specimen sequenced was PBMCs or a T cell subset sorted from them (not recorded which). The receptors originated from a young man who had mild COVID-19 (a few samples of this study predate the infection). Cell type and time point are not known.

This clonotype was counted between two and nine times. The V call is TRBV12-3 or TRBV12-4, the J call TRBJ1-6; TRBD1 matches at 10 bases. CDR3 length: 14 residues. Germline trimming cut 6 bases from V and 9 bases from J; bases unmatched to any gene: 5. The chain's CDR3 is CASRSTGGSSPLHF. For the CDR3, the DNA is TGTGCCAGCAGATCGACAGGGGGCAGTTCACCCCTCCACTTT.

This clonotype was counted a few times. The chain has TRBV19 and TRBJ2-1, with D possibly matching TRBD2 (5 bases). Between the trimmed V and J ends, which lost 3 bases and 9 bases, there was a span of 12 bases. This CDR3 contains 13 residues. Germline CDR1 LNHDA, CDR2 SQIVND (reference sequence). The CDR3 region is CASSMLGEGEQFF. CDR3 coding DNA: TGTGCCAGTAGTATGCTAGGCGAGGGTGAGCAGTTCTTC.

This clonotype has a count of ten or more. The genes are TRBV20-1 and TRBJ2-5; D perhaps matches TRBD2 (6 bases). V was clipped by 3 bases and J by 1 base, with 15 bases between them. The germline gives CDR1 DFQATT, CDR2 SNEGSKA (reference sequence). The CDR3 runs 15 residues. In DNA, the CDR3 is TGCAGTGCTAGTAGTCGGGGGAAGACCCAAGAGACCCAGTACTTC. Amino acids: CSASSRGKTQETQYF.

This clonotype was seen more than once but under ten times. This chain's CDR3 is CASSQGEDSVELFF. The CDR3 bases are TGTGCCAGCAGCCAAGGAGAGGACTCGGTAGAACTGTTTTTT. V is TRBV4-2 and J is TRBJ1-4; the D is unclear. There are 14 residues in the CDR3. Germline V gene sequence: CDR1 LGHNA, CDR2 YNFKEQ. Trimming cost V 1 base and J 12 bases, with 15 bases left between them.

The chain uses TRBV2 and TRBJ1-1, with D possibly matching TRBD1 (5 bases). CDR3 length: 12 residues. V lost 3 bases and J 9 bases, leaving 11 bases between the germline ends. Germline assignment: CDR1 SNHLY and CDR2 FYNNEI. In nucleotides, the CDR3 is TGTGCCAGCAGTGACGAGACAGTTAAAGCTTTCTTT. Translated: CASSDETVKAFF.

This clonotype was counted a few times. The J gene is TRBJ1-1, the V gene TRBV7-2; D gene unclear. V was trimmed by 1 base and J by 1 base, leaving 10 bases between them. Germline-derived CDR1 and CDR2 are SGHTA and FQGNSA. CDR3 size: 15 residues. In DNA, the CDR3 is TGTGCCAGCAGCTTAGGAGGTCCACAGAACACTGAAGCTTTCTTT. This codes for CASSLGGPQNTEAFF.

Ten or more counts support this clonotype. This chain links TRBV7-2 with TRBJ1-3; perhaps TRBD1 as D (5 bases). CDR1 SGHTA and CDR2 FQGNSA come from the germline V gene. The CDR3 has 16 residues. V was clipped by 1 base and J by 3 bases, with 13 bases between them. This CDR3 reads CASSLGGGALGNTIYF. The CDR3 nucleotides are TGTGCCAGCAGCTTAGGGGGGGGTGCCCTTGGAAACACCATATATTTT.

The chain is built from TRBV20-1 and TRBJ1-6; D remains ambiguous. There are 14 residues in the CDR3. Per germline, CDR1 DFQATT and CDR2 SNEGSKA (reference sequence). Trimming took off 0 bases at V and 7 bases at J, with 10 bases between the two ends. CDR3 in DNA: TGCAGTGCTAGAGATCTGAGACTCAATTCACCCCTCCACTTT. It specifies CSARDLRLNSPLHF.

This sequence joins TRBV11-2 and TRBJ2-3, with D possibly TRBD2 on 6 matching bases. Germline V CDR1 and CDR2: SGHAT, FQNNGV. Trimming removed 7 bases from V and 0 bases from J, with 17 bases in between. The CDR3 consists of 16 residues. This CDR3 reads CASNGGRGASTDTQYF. Written as DNA, the CDR3 is TGTGCCAGCAACGGTGGGCGGGGAGCTAGCACAGATACGCAGTATTTT.

This chain connects TRBV24-1 to TRBJ2-1; weak D call: TRBD2 (6 bases). CDR1 and CDR2 (germline): KGHDR, SFDVKD. The CDR3 covers 12 residues. Trimming cost V 9 bases and J 8 bases, with 13 bases left between them. The CDR3 DNA is TGTGCCACCCGGGGGTCGGGGGATGAGCAGTTCTTC. This translates into CATRGSGDEQFF.

This clonotype showed up just a few times. The chain couples TRBV11-1 to TRBJ2-6, with D unresolved. The CDR3 has 15 residues. V dropped 1 base and J dropped 4 bases, with 8 bases sitting between them. CDR1 and CDR2 (germline): SGHAT, FQDESV (reference sequence). The CDR3, as DNA: TGTGCCAGCAGCTTAGGGCAAACCGGGGCCAACGTCCTGACTTTC. It is translated as CASSLGQTGANVLTF.

This clonotype was counted ten times or more. V usage is TRBV10-3 and J usage is TRBJ2-2; D may be TRBD1 (5 bases). The ends were cut back, 4 bases at V and 3 bases at J, with 9 bases in the middle. The CDR3 is 14 amino acids. CDR1 and CDR2 from the germline V gene are ENHRY and SYGVKD. The DNA of the CDR3 is TGTGCCATCAGTGGACAGAAGGACACCGGGGAGCTGTTTTTT. Translation gives CAISGQKDTGELFF.

This clonotype has ten or more counts. This rearrangement joins TRBV6-5 to TRBJ2-1, with D unclear. V was clipped by 2 bases and J by 8 bases, with 13 bases between them. This CDR3 is 14 amino acids long. Germline V gene lookup returns CDR1 MNHEY and CDR2 SVGAGI. The CDR3 nucleotides read TGTGCCAGCAGTTACGCTCCCGTTTCCCATGAGCAGTTCTTC. Encoded protein: CASSYAPVSHEQFF.

V usage is TRBV29-1 and J usage is TRBJ1-1; TRBD1 might be the D (5 bases). V lost 1 base, J lost 6 bases, and 12 bases lay in between. The CDR3 extends over 13 amino acids. CDR1 and CDR2 (germline): SQVTM, ANQGSEA. The CDR3 sequence is CSVEGGGMAEAFF. Written as DNA, the CDR3 is TGCAGCGTTGAAGGGGGGGGAATGGCTGAAGCTTTCTTT.

The chain employs TRBV7-2 and TRBJ2-7; 7 bases align to TRBD1. Germline CDR1 and CDR2: SGHTA and FQGNSA. The junction had 4 bases not matched to a gene; V was cut back by 2 bases and J by 3 bases. CDR3 size: 14 residues. The CDR3 here is CASSLYRGLYEQYF. The CDR3 DNA sequence: TGTGCCAGCAGCTTATACAGGGGCCTCTACGAGCAGTACTTC.

This clonotype is labeled medium-sized. The chain couples TRBV4-1 to TRBJ2-3; 9 positions agree with TRBD2. The V and J ends lost 2 bases and 1 base, in that order; junction bases with no gene match: 4. There are 16 residues in the CDR3. Germline CDR1 and CDR2: MGHRA and YSYEKL. The CDR3 DNA reads TGCGCCAGCAGCCAACGTTTAGCGGGGGGCACAGATACGCAGTATTTT. This encodes CASSQRLAGGTDTQYF.

This clonotype turned up a few times. This chain joins TRBV3-1 and TRBJ2-2; no clear D gene. Germline V gene sequence: CDR1 LGHDT, CDR2 YNNKEL (reference sequence). This CDR3 contains 14 residues. Trimming took 4 bases from V and 6 from J, leaving 12 bases between them. The CDR3 nucleotides are TGTGCCAGCAGCCCTCTCGTCGGCTCCGGGGAGCTGTTTTTT. Its translation is CASSPLVGSGELFF. Together with reference TRBV3-1 and TRBJ2-2, the CDR3 gives the full variable domain: DTAVSQTPKYLVTQMGNDKSIKCEQNLGHDTMYWYKQDSKKFLKIMFSYNNKELIINETVPNRFSPKSPDKAHLNLHINSLELGDSAVYFCASSPLVGSGELFFGEGSRLTVL.

The chain links TRBV4-3 to TRBJ2-7; D may be TRBD2 (5 bases). V was cut by 4 bases and J by 3 bases, with 19 bases left in between. The germline gives CDR1 LGHNA, CDR2 YSLEER. The CDR3 sequence is 16 residues long. Here the CDR3 DNA reads TGCGCCAGCAGCCCCGGAGTAGCGAGGCCCCTCTACGAGCAGTACTTC. Its protein product is CASSPGVARPLYEQYF.

This clonotype was seen repeatedly, ten times or more. The chain has TRBV5-1 and TRBJ2-2; D unresolved. The CDR3 spans 16 residues. V shed 0 bases and J shed 3 bases, with 12 bases lying between them. Germline CDR1 is SGHRS and CDR2 is YFSETQ. The CDR3 protein is CASSLDSPAYTGELFF. The CDR3 DNA is TGCGCCAGCAGCTTGGATAGTCCAGCCTACACCGGGGAGCTGTTTTTT.

This clonotype has more than one count but fewer than ten. V gene TRBV28 combines with J gene TRBJ2-5, with D maybe TRBD1 (6 bases). The CDR3 extends over 12 amino acids. Germline loops: CDR1 MDHEN, CDR2 SYDVKM. Trimming removed 6 bases from V and 5 bases from J, with 10 bases in between. The CDR3 spells CASRGQRETQYF. The CDR3 region has the DNA TGTGCCAGCAGAGGACAGAGGGAGACCCAGTACTTC.

Only a few counts were recorded for this clonotype. The J gene is TRBJ2-7, the V gene TRBV6-5, with 7 bases lining up with TRBD2. CDR1 and CDR2 from the germline V gene are MNHEY and SVGAGI. V dropped 6 bases and J dropped 0; count of bases not matched to a gene: 8. The CDR3 is 15 residues long. The CDR3 DNA reads as TGTGCCAGCAGGTCCCCCGGGGGGAGCTCCTACGAGCAGTACTTC. Its protein product is CASRSPGGSSYEQYF.

This clonotype was seen a handful of times. The CDR3 DNA is TGTGCCAGCAGTCTACAAAGGGGAGAGCAGTTCTTC. As protein: CASSLQRGEQFF. V usage is TRBV12-3 or TRBV12-4 and J usage is TRBJ2-1, with D perhaps TRBD1 (5 bases). This CDR3 is 12 amino acids long. V was cut by 5 bases and J by 10 bases, with 12 bases left in between.

There are many counts of this clonotype. The genes are TRBV7-2 and TRBJ2-5; D is perhaps TRBD2 (5 bases). V lost 5 bases and J 5 bases, leaving 15 bases between the germline ends. CDR3 size: 14 residues. In germline, CDR1 is SGHTA, CDR2 FQGNSA. The DNA for the CDR3 is TGTGCCAGCAGCCGAGGGCCTCCCGGGGAGACCCAGTACTTC. It translates to CASSRGPPGETQYF.

This clonotype was seen many times. This rearrangement joins TRBV6-5 to TRBJ2-7; no clear D. This CDR3 has 12 amino acids. The V end was cut by 7 bases, the J end by 1 base, with 8 bases between. The germline gives CDR1 MNHEY, CDR2 SVGAGI. The CDR3 sequence is CASIGNSYEQYF. The CDR3 DNA follows: TGTGCCAGCATAGGAAATTCCTACGAGCAGTACTTC.

CDR3 loop: CASSITSGSSYEQYV. The CDR3 DNA follows: TGTGCCAGCAGCATCACTAGCGGAAGCTCCTACGAGCAGTACGTC. This chain connects TRBV7-2 to TRBJ2-7, with 8 bases aligning to TRBD2. Germline V gene lookup returns CDR1 SGHTA and CDR2 FQGNSA. The CDR3 is made up of 15 amino acids. V lost 5 bases and J lost 0; bases outside the gene matches: 6.

A few counts support this clonotype. The chain recombines TRBV30 with TRBJ1-1; perhaps TRBD1 as D (6 bases). V shed 3 bases and J shed 5 bases, with 16 bases lying between them. Germline V CDR1 and CDR2: GTSNPN, SVGIG (reference sequence). This CDR3 region has 14 residues. This CDR3 reads CAWRPTLQGTEAFF. The CDR3 DNA sequence: TGTGCCTGGAGACCTACCCTCCAGGGGACTGAAGCTTTCTTT.

V usage is TRBV5-6 and J usage is TRBJ2-5; D not certain. Per the germline V gene, CDR1 is SGHDT and CDR2 is YYEEEE. Trimming took 1 base from V and 5 from J, leaving 3 bases between them. CDR3 length equals 11 residues. This chain's CDR3 is CASSLWETQYF. CDR3 nucleotide sequence: TGTGCCAGCAGCTTGTGGGAGACCCAGTACTTC.

This clonotype came up a few times. V usage is TRBV6-5 and J usage is TRBJ2-5; TRBD2 matches 9 bases. V dropped 2 bases and J dropped 1; count of bases not matched to a gene: 5. The CDR3 loop spans 16 amino acids. Germline V CDR1 and CDR2: MNHEY, SVGAGI. This CDR3 reads CASSYGRGGLQETQYF. The CDR3 coding sequence is TGTGCCAGCAGTTACGGGCGGGGGGGCCTCCAAGAGACCCAGTACTTC.

The V gene is TRBV29-1, the J gene TRBJ1-1; no firm D call. Germline V CDR1 and CDR2: SQVTM, ANQGSEA. The CDR3 length is 11 residues. The ends were cut back, 3 bases at V and 3 bases at J, with 5 bases in the middle. The CDR3 here is CSVDRYTEAFF. As DNA, the CDR3 is TGCAGCGTTGACAGGTACACTGAAGCTTTCTTT. Drawing the rest from reference TRBV29-1 and TRBJ1-1, the complete variable domain is SAVISQKPSRDICQRGTSLTIQCQVDSQVTMMFWYRQQPGQSLTLIATANQGSEATYESGFVIDKFPISRPNLTFSTLTVSNMSPEDSSIYLCSVDRYTEAFFGQGTRLTVV.

This chain connects TRBV9 to TRBJ2-3, with 12 nucleotides matching TRBD2. The CDR3 sequence is 16 residues long. Trimming at V came to 0 bases and at J to 1 base, leaving 0 bases not matched to a gene. Per germline, CDR1 SGDLS and CDR2 YYNGEE. This CDR3 is CASSVGLAGGTDTQYF. The CDR3 DNA follows: TGTGCCAGCAGCGTAGGACTAGCGGGGGGCACAGATACGCAGTATTTT.